The 24 T cell receptor beta chains in this list originate from one sample, sequenced in a study of T cells in Graves' hyperthyroidism and ophthalmopathy. There were TCR beta CDR3 regions amplified from RNA transcripts. HTBI primers were the set used in a first-round RT-PCR of the TCR CDR3. TCRdb redid the calling of the multiplex PCR reads with MiXCR, one entry per CDR3 protein. The sample carries some 690,000 distinct CDR3 sequences, 17% recorded once. The specimen sequenced was blood. These receptors originate from a man in his fifties with Graves' hyperthyroidism.

The chain joins TRBV12-3 or TRBV12-4 to TRBJ1-3; D is possibly TRBD1 (5 bases). This CDR3 has 13 residues. The ends were cut back, 6 bases at V and 0 bases at J, with 6 bases in the middle. Here the CDR3 DNA reads TGTGCCAGCAGACAGGACTCTGGAAACACCATATATTTT. It yields the protein CASRQDSGNTIYF.

This clonotype occurred many times. The chain recombines TRBV12-5 with TRBJ1-5, with D possibly TRBD1 on 6 matching bases. V shed 6 bases and J shed 2 bases, with 14 bases lying between them. This CDR3 has 15 residues. The germline V gene encodes CDR1 LGHNT and CDR2 FRNRAP. The CDR3 bases are TGTGCTAGTGGGGGCAGGGGTAGTGGCAATCAGCCCCAGCATTTT. It yields the protein CASGGRGSGNQPQHF.

The genes are TRBV19 and TRBJ2-2; 10 nucleotides match TRBD1. Unmatched junction bases numbered 6, after V lost 9 bases and J lost 5 bases. CDR1 LNHDA and CDR2 SQIVND come from the germline V gene (reference sequence). The CDR3 spans 14 residues. Here the CDR3 DNA reads TGTGCCAGCTCGGACAGGGGGAGGACCGGGGAGCTGTTTTTT. It yields the protein CASSDRGRTGELFF.

This clonotype was recorded at least ten times. V usage is TRBV11-2 and J usage is TRBJ1-1, with 8 positions matching TRBD1. J gave up 7 bases and V 4 bases, and 5 bases lay outside the gene matches. Germline assignment: CDR1 SGHAT and CDR2 FQNNGV. The CDR3 loop spans 13 amino acids. CDR3 protein: CASSSRDRNEAFF. In DNA form, the CDR3 reads TGTGCCAGCAGCTCTAGGGACAGGAATGAAGCTTTCTTT.

This clonotype was seen many times. V and J are TRBV13 and TRBJ2-5, with D possibly being TRBD1 (6 bases). Germline assignment: CDR1 PRHDT and CDR2 FYEKMQ (reference sequence). This CDR3 has 14 amino acids. Trimming removed 5 bases at V and 7 bases at J, with 17 bases between. CDR3 sequence: CASSTRQAEGTQYF. The CDR3 coding sequence is TGTGCCAGCAGCACACGACAGGCTGAGGGGACCCAGTACTTC.

This clonotype was counted at least ten times. The chain links TRBV12-3 or TRBV12-4 to TRBJ2-1; tentatively, D is TRBD2 (7 bases). V was clipped by 3 bases and J by 4 bases, with 13 bases between them. This CDR3 contains 15 residues. The CDR3 here is CASSLGAGAYNEQFF. The CDR3 DNA is TGTGCCAGCAGTTTGGGGGCGGGAGCATACAATGAGCAGTTCTTC.

This clonotype was counted ten times or more. The chain employs TRBV10-3 and TRBJ1-1; TRBD1 matches 9 bases. Germline-derived CDR1 and CDR2 are ENHRY and SYGVKD. J was trimmed by 0 bases and V by 5 bases; bases with no gene match: 4. The CDR3 loop spans 15 amino acids. The chain's CDR3 is CAISTGQGMNTEAFF. The DNA for the CDR3 is TGTGCCATCAGTACGGGACAGGGAATGAACACTGAAGCTTTCTTT.

This clonotype was seen ten or more times. The chain uses TRBV28 and TRBJ2-1; 7 bases are shared with TRBD1. Per germline, CDR1 MDHEN and CDR2 SYDVKM. Unmatched junction bases numbered 2, after V lost 5 bases and J lost 7 bases. This CDR3 has 12 residues. In DNA form, the CDR3 reads TGTGCCAGCAGTATCAGGGGGAATGAGCAGTTCTTC. Its protein is CASSIRGNEQFF.

This clonotype has a count of ten or more. The chain carries TRBV2 and TRBJ2-7; 9 bases line up with TRBD1. CDR3 length: 16 residues. V gave up 7 bases and J gave up 7 bases; unmatched junction bases: 17. Looked up from germline, CDR1 is SNHLY and CDR2 is FYNNEI. CDR3 protein: CASNTNPGQGLGEQYF. In nucleotides, the CDR3 is TGTGCCAGCAACACCAATCCGGGACAGGGCTTAGGGGAGCAGTACTTC.

There are a few counts of this clonotype. The gene calls are TRBV28 and TRBJ2-2; a weak D match, TRBD2 (5 bases). The CDR3 spans 14 residues. V gave up 1 base and J gave up 6 bases, with 9 bases separating them. The V gene's germline CDR1 is MDHEN and CDR2 SYDVKM. CDR3 sequence reads: CASSLYRAAGELFF. CDR3 DNA sequence: TGTGCCAGCAGTTTATATCGAGCGGCCGGGGAGCTGTTTTTT.

This clonotype showed up just a few times. V is TRBV9 and J is TRBJ1-3; D not resolved. This CDR3 is built from 15 residues. V shed 0 bases and J shed 0 bases, with 7 bases lying between them. The germline V gene encodes CDR1 SGDLS and CDR2 YYNGEE. The CDR3 nucleotides read TGTGCCAGCAGCGTAGGGCAGAACTCTGGAAACACCATATATTTT. This gives the protein CASSVGQNSGNTIYF.

This clonotype was seen ten or more times. This rearrangement joins TRBV28 to TRBJ2-7; the D is unclear. V shed 6 bases and J shed 0 bases, with 9 bases lying between them. The germline CDR1 and CDR2 sequences are MDHEN and SYDVKM. This CDR3 contains 13 residues. The CDR3 spells CASRVSSSYEQYF. Here the CDR3 DNA reads TGTGCCAGCAGGGTTTCGAGCTCCTACGAGCAGTACTTC.

The table lists this clonotype with many counts. V and J are TRBV12-3 or TRBV12-4 and TRBJ1-1; D uncertain. There are 13 residues in the CDR3. Between the trimmed V and J ends, which lost 7 bases and 1 base, there was a span of 10 bases. The CDR3 DNA reads TGTGCCAGCACCCTAGGGTGGAACACTGAAGCTTTCTTT. The encoded protein is CASTLGWNTEAFF.

The V gene is TRBV6-2 or TRBV6-3, the J gene TRBJ1-5; D not certain. The V gene's germline CDR1 is MNHEY and CDR2 SVGEGT. This CDR3 spans 14 amino acids. Trimming took 2 bases from V and 1 from J, leaving 6 bases between them. CDR3 coding DNA: TGTGCCAGCAGTTACCTTCACAGCAATCAGCCCCAGCATTTT. Its translation is CASSYLHSNQPQHF.

At least ten counts were recorded for this clonotype. The chain combines TRBV6-2 or TRBV6-3 with TRBJ1-1; D is possibly TRBD1 (5 bases). There are 14 residues in the CDR3. Looked up from germline, CDR1 is MNHEY and CDR2 is SVGEGT. The CDR3 DNA sequence: TGTGCAACAGGCACCTCAGGGCCAGCCACTGAAGCTTTCTTT. Residues: CATGTSGPATEAFF.

Ten or more counts support this clonotype. CDR3 bases: TGTGCCATCTTACCCGGACTAGCGGGGTCGAATGAGCAGTTCTTC. Protein product: CAILPGLAGSNEQFF. The chain couples TRBV2 to TRBJ2-1; TRBD2 agrees at 12 bases. Germline CDR1 and CDR2: SNHLY and FYNNEI. V lost 10 bases and J lost 7; bases outside the gene matches: 11. The CDR3 is 15 residues long.

With respect to this clonotype: One junction end does not reproduce the germline sequence, and a read error may be involved. The chain uses TRBV7-7 and TRBJ2-5, with 10 bases aligning to TRBD2. The CDR3 contains 16 residues. Germline V CDR1 and CDR2: SSHAT, FNYEAQ (reference sequence). The CDR3, as DNA: TGTGCTAGCAGCCCTGAGGGACTAGCGCGCGAGGTGACCCGGTACTTC. Its protein product is CASSPEGLAREVTRYF.

The chain recombines TRBV6-1 with TRBJ1-4; D is unclear. The CDR3 spans 15 residues. Per germline, CDR1 MNHNS and CDR2 SASEGT. Between the trimmed V and J ends, which lost 2 bases and 8 bases, there was a span of 15 bases. In DNA form, the CDR3 reads TGTGCCAGCAGTGAAATCTGGGTCGAGTTGGAAAAACTGTTTTTT. Protein sequence: CASSEIWVELEKLFF.

V gene TRBV7-9 combines with J gene TRBJ1-2; 10 nucleotides agree with TRBD1. The germline V gene has CDR1 SEHNR and CDR2 FQNEAQ (reference sequence). The CDR3 contains 15 residues. J gave up 3 bases and V 5 bases, and 6 bases lay outside the gene matches. The CDR3 nucleotides are TGTGCCAGCAGCGTGGGGACAGGGGAACACTATGGCTACACCTTC. Translating it yields CASSVGTGEHYGYTF.

This chain joins TRBV5-1 and TRBJ2-1, with 13 positions matching TRBD2. Trimming cost V 7 bases and J 5 bases; bases outside gene matches: 9. The CDR3 is 16 residues long. The germline V gene has CDR1 SGHRS and CDR2 YFSETQ. The DNA for the CDR3 is TGCGCCAGCCGACCCCAACTAGCGGGAGGGCACAATGAGCAGTTCTTC. It yields the protein CASRPQLAGGHNEQFF.

The J gene is TRBJ1-1, the V gene TRBV25-1, with TRBD1 identical over 7 bases. Trimming at V came to 1 base and at J to 5 bases, leaving 10 bases not matched to a gene. Looked up from germline, CDR1 is MGHDK and CDR2 is SYGVNS. This CDR3 comprises 16 residues. The CDR3 bases are TGTGCCAGCAGTGAATCAAGGGGGCGCGTGGATACTGAAGCTTTCTTT. As protein: CASSESRGRVDTEAFF.

At least ten counts were recorded for this clonotype. V and J are TRBV19 and TRBJ1-2; TRBD1 aligns across 8 bases. This CDR3 contains 13 residues. With 9 bases clipped from V and 2 bases from J, the junction kept 5 bases outside the gene matches. The germline gives CDR1 LNHDA, CDR2 SQIVND (reference sequence). CDR3 sequence (DNA): TGTGCCAGCAGCCGGACAGGGAACTATGGCTACACCTTC. Its protein product is CASSRTGNYGYTF.

This clonotype was detected ten times or more. The chain combines TRBV27 with TRBJ2-3, with D perhaps TRBD1 or TRBD2 (5 bases each). CDR3 size: 14 residues. Trimming removed 5 bases at V and 6 bases at J, with 15 bases between. Germline V gives CDR1 MNHEY, CDR2 SMNVEV (reference sequence). The CDR3: CASSPGLALDTQYF. CDR3 sequence (DNA): TGTGCCAGCAGTCCGGGGCTTGCCCTCGATACGCAGTATTTT.

This clonotype has at least ten counts. The V call is TRBV2, the J call TRBJ1-1; maybe TRBD1 (5 bases). Trimming pared 2 bases from V and 4 bases from J, leaving 11 bases between. Per germline, CDR1 SNHLY and CDR2 FYNNEI. The CDR3 spans 14 residues. In nucleotides, the CDR3 is TGTGCCAGCAGTGAAAGGGGCTGGGGCACTGAAGCTTTCTTT. Its translation is CASSERGWGTEAFF.